Following are 13 T cell receptor beta chains from one sample sequenced in a study of T cells after yellow fever vaccination. Each CDR3 protein is one row after TCRdb ran MiXCR on the 5' RACE reads. Found here are about 240,000 distinct CDR3 sequences, about 7.1% of them singletons; the top ten hold about 0.85%. Sequenced material: CD4+ T cells sorted from PBMCs, taken 15 days after the yellow fever booster vaccination. The receptors were gathered from a man aged 30-40 years who received the YFV17D yellow fever vaccine.

This clonotype has a count of ten or more. V is TRBV2 and J is TRBJ2-7; D is possibly TRBD1 or TRBD2 (7 bases each). V was pared by 4 bases and J by 4 bases, with 20 bases between. Germline V CDR1 and CDR2: SNHLY, FYNNEI. The CDR3 consists of 16 residues. The CDR3 coding sequence is TGTGCCAGCAGTGGGGTTCAGGGGGAGGGGTCTTACGAGCAGTACTTC. This gives the protein CASSGVQGEGSYEQYF. The full variable domain, with the rest looked up from reference TRBV2 and TRBJ2-7, is EPEVTQTPSHQVTQMGQEVILRCVPISNHLYFYWYRQILGQKVEFLVSFYNNEISEKSEIFDDQFSVERPDGSNFTLKIRSTKLEDSAMYFCASSGVQGEGSYEQYFGPGTRLTVT.

The chain links TRBV15 to TRBJ2-3; D is unresolved. The germline gives CDR1 LNHNV, CDR2 YYDKDF (reference sequence). The ends were cut back, 5 bases at V and 0 bases at J, with 15 bases in the middle. The CDR3 loop spans 16 amino acids. CDR3 amino acids: CATSPPRAASTDTQYF. The CDR3 DNA is TGTGCCACCAGCCCTCCTCGGGCGGCTAGCACAGATACGCAGTATTTT.

The chain links TRBV10-3 to TRBJ1-6, with D perhaps TRBD1 (5 bases). The germline V gene has CDR1 ENHRY and CDR2 SYGVKD. This CDR3 is built from 13 residues. V lost 3 bases, J lost 9 bases, and 9 bases lay in between. The CDR3, as DNA: TGTGCCATCAGTGACGACAGTGGTTCACCCCTCCACTTT. Translating it yields CAISDDSGSPLHF.

V gene TRBV10-3 combines with J gene TRBJ1-3; 10 bases fit TRBD1. Germline CDR1 and CDR2: ENHRY and SYGVKD. Trimming cost V 4 bases and J 7 bases; bases outside gene matches: 7. This CDR3 is built from 15 residues. CDR3: CAISGPGQGTNTIYF. As DNA, the CDR3 is TGTGCCATCAGTGGGCCGGGACAGGGGACTAACACCATATATTTT.

The table lists this clonotype with a few counts. This chain uses TRBV29-1 with TRBJ2-5, with 8 bases that match TRBD2. The CDR3 is 13 residues long. The V gene's germline CDR1 is SQVTM and CDR2 ANQGSEA. V shed 5 bases, J shed 5 bases, and the junction held 7 bases outside the gene matches. The CDR3 bases are TGCAGCGTTAGCGGGAGTAGAAAGGAGACCCAGTACTTC. Translated, it gives CSVSGSRKETQYF.

J is TRBJ2-6 and V is TRBV30; 7 nucleotides align to TRBD1. This CDR3 is 16 amino acids long. Germline V CDR1 and CDR2: GTSNPN, SVGIG (reference sequence). Unmatched junction bases numbered 6, after V lost 2 bases and J lost 2 bases. In DNA form, the CDR3 reads TGTGCCTGGAGTCAATCAGACAGGGCTGGGGCCAACGTCCTGACTTTC. It encodes CAWSQSDRAGANVLTF.

This clonotype was counted a few times. The chain links TRBV28 to TRBJ1-3; tentative D call: TRBD1 (6 bases). The CDR3 spans 14 residues. CDR1 and CDR2 from the germline V gene are MDHEN and SYDVKM. V lost 3 bases to trimming and J lost 4 bases, with 10 bases between them. The DNA for the CDR3 is TGTGCCAGCAGTTTGGTACAGGGCGGAAACACCATATATTTT. Translation gives CASSLVQGGNTIYF.

This clonotype has more than one count but fewer than ten. V and J are TRBV20-1 and TRBJ1-4; D not certain. This CDR3 region has 13 residues. Germline loops: CDR1 DFQATT, CDR2 SNEGSKA (reference sequence). V lost 1 base and J 8 bases, leaving 11 bases between the germline ends. The CDR3 is CSARVGIGEKLFF. The CDR3 bases are TGCAGTGCTAGAGTAGGGATTGGAGAAAAACTGTTTTTT.

This clonotype has just a few counts. This chain connects TRBV5-1 to TRBJ2-7, with 9 bases matching TRBD2. The CDR3 consists of 14 residues. V gave up 2 bases and J gave up 3 bases; unmatched junction bases: 3. Germline CDR1 reads SGHRS; CDR2 reads YFSETQ. CDR3 sequence: CASSFLTSGYEQYF. Here the CDR3 DNA reads TGCGCCAGCAGCTTCCTGACTAGCGGCTACGAGCAGTACTTC.

A few counts support this clonotype. Here the CDR3 DNA reads TGTGCCACCAGCCGGAACTCTTATGGGGATGAGCAGTTCTTC. Translating gives CATSRNSYGDEQFF. The J gene is TRBJ2-1, the V gene TRBV15; D is uncertain. The CDR3 is 14 residues long. Per the germline V gene, CDR1 is LNHNV and CDR2 is YYDKDF (reference sequence). V was pared by 5 bases and J by 8 bases, with 16 bases between.

This clonotype came up many times. This chain uses TRBV5-1 with TRBJ2-1; 16 bases agree with TRBD2. CDR3 size: 20 residues. Germline lookup yields CDR1 SGHRS and CDR2 YFSETQ. The ends lost 0 bases at V and 5 bases at J; junction bases unmatched: 11. CDR3 residues: CASSLALPGTSGRANNEQFF. CDR3 DNA: TGCGCCAGCAGCTTGGCCCTACCCGGGACTAGCGGGAGGGCCAACAATGAGCAGTTCTTC.

This clonotype has a count of ten or more. The CDR3 spells CSARNQPYEQYF. CDR3 DNA sequence: TGCAGTGCTAGGAACCAACCCTACGAGCAGTACTTC. The V gene is TRBV20-1, the J gene TRBJ2-7; D is uncertain. From germline, CDR1 is DFQATT and CDR2 SNEGSKA (reference sequence). Deletions cut 3 bases from V and 2 bases from J, with 8 bases between. The CDR3 contains 12 residues.

The chain is built from TRBV7-9 and TRBJ2-1, with a possible D match to TRBD1 (8 bases). The germline V and J ends were trimmed by 5 bases and 10 bases, with 12 bases remaining between them. Germline V gene lookup returns CDR1 SEHNR and CDR2 FQNEAQ (reference sequence). This CDR3 region has 12 residues. In DNA, the CDR3 is TGTGCCAGCAGCGTACAGGGGGGGGAGCAGTTCTTC. This codes for CASSVQGGEQFF.